The clone carrying this T cell receptor beta chain was detected a few times. Its antigen is as yet unknown. Healthy Caucasians supplied all donations. The source of the sample is a study of identical twins. Study outcomes and limitations: Surplus twin overlap in beta out-of-frame sequences was less pronounced. Not following the same donors, the study drew its conclusions from cross-sectional statistical analysis.

A universal primer site came from template switching; cDNA carried unique molecular identifiers. Each CDR3 protein gets one entry after TCRdb re-called the 5' RACE reads with MiXCR. The sample contains about 1.7 million distinct CDR3 sequences, around 29% of which appear only once. Trimming removed 6 bases at V and 2 bases at J, with 11 bases between. Germline V CDR1 and CDR2: WSHSY, SAAADI. This CDR3 has 13 residues. The TCR sequence derives from a newborn girl in good health. Sample: cord blood. This sequence joins TRBV10-2 and TRBJ2-7; D is perhaps TRBD1 or TRBD2 (6 bases each). CDR3 region: CASREGGPYEQYF. The DNA of the CDR3 is TGCGCCAGCAGGGAGGGGGGCCCCTACGAGCAGTACTTC.